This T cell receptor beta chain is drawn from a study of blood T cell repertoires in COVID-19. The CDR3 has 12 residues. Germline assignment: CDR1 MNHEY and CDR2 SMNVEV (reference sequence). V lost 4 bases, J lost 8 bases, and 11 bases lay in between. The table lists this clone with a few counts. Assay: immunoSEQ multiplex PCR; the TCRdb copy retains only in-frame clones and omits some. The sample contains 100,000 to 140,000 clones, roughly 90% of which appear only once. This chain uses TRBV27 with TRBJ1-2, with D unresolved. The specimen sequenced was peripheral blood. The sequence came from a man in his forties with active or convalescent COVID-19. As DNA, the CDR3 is TGTGCCAGCAGTTCAGCGGGAGAAGGCTACACCTTC. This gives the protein CASSSAGEGYTF.